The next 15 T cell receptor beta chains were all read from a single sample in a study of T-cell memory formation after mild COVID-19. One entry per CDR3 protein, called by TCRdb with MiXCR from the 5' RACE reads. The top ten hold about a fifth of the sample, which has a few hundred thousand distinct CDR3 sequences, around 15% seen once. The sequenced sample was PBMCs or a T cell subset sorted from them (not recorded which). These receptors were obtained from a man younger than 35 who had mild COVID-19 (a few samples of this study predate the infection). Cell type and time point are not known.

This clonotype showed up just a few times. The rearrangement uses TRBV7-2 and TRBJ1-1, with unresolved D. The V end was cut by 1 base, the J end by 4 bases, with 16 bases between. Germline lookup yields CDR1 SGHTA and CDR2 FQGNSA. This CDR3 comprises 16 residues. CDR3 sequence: CASSLVYIPIGTEAFF. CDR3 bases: TGTGCCAGCAGCTTAGTATACATCCCCATCGGCACTGAAGCTTTCTTT.

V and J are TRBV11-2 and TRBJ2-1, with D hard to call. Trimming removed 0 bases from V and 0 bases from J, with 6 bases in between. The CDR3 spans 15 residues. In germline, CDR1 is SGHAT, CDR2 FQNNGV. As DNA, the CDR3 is TGTGCCAGCAGCTTAGAGGCAACCTCCTACAATGAGCAGTTCTTC. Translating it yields CASSLEATSYNEQFF. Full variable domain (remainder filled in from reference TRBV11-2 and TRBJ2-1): EAGVAQSPRYKIIEKRQSVAFWCNPISGHATLYWYQQILGQGPKLLIQFQNNGVVDDSQLPKDRFSAERLKGVDSTLKIQPAKLEDSAVYLCASSLEATSYNEQFFGPGTRLTVL.

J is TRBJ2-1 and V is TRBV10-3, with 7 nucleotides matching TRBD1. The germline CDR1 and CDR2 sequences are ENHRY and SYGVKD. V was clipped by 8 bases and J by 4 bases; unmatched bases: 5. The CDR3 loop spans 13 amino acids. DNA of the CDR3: TGTGCCATCTCCGGGACAGTATACAATGAGCAGTTCTTC. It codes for CAISGTVYNEQFF.

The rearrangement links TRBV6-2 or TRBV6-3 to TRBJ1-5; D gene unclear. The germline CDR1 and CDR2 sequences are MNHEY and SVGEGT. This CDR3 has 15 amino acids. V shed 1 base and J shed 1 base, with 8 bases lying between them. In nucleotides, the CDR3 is TGTGCCAGCAGTTACTTGGACGGAAGCAATCAGCCCCAGCATTTT. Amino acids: CASSYLDGSNQPQHF.

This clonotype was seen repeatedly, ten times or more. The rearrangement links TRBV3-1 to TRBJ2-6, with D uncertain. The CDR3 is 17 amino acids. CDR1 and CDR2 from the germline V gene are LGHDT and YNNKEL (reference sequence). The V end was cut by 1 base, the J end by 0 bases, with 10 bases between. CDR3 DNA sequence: TGTGCCAGCAGCCAAGTAGCATCCCTCTCTGGGGCCAACGTCCTGACTTTC. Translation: CASSQVASLSGANVLTF.

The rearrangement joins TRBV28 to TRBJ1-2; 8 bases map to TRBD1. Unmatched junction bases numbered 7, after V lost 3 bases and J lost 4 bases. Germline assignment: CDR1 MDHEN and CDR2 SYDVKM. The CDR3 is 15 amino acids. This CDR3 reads CASSFITGGSYGYTF. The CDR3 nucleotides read TGTGCCAGCAGTTTTATAACAGGGGGTTCCTATGGCTACACCTTC.

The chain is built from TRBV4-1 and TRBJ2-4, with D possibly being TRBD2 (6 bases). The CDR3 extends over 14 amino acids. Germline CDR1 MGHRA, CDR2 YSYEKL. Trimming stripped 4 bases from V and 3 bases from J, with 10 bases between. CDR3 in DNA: TGCGCCAGCAGCCGTCCCGGGGGCAAAAACATTCAGTACTTC. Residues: CASSRPGGKNIQYF.

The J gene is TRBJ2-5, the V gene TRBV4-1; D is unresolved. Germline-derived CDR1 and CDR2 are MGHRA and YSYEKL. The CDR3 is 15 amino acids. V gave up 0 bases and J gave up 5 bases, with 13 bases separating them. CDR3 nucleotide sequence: TGCGCCAGCAGCCAAGATTCACGGCAATCGGAGACCCAGTACTTC. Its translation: CASSQDSRQSETQYF.

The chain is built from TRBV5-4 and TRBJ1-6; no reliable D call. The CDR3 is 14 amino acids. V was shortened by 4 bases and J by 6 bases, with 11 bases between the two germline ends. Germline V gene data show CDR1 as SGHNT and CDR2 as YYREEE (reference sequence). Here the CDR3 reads CASSRTLANSPLHF. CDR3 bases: TGTGCCAGCAGCCGGACTTTAGCTAATTCACCCCTCCACTTT.

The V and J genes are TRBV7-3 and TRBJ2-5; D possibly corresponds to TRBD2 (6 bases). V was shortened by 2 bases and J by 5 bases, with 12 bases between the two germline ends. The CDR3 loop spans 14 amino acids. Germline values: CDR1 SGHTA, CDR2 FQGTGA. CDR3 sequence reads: CASSLELGTETQYF. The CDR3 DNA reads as TGTGCCAGCAGCTTAGAACTAGGGACTGAGACCCAGTACTTC.

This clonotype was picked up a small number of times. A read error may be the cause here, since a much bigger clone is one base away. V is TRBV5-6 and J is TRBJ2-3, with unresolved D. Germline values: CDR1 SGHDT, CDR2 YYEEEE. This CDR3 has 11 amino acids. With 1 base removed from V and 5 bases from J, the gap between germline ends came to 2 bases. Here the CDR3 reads CASSLIDTQYF. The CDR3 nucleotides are TGTGCCAGCAGCTTGATAGATACGCAGTATTTT.

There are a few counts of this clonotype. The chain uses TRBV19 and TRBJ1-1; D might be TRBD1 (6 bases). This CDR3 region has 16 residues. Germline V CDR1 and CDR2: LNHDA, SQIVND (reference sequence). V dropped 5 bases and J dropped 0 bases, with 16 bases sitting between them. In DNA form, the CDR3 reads TGTGCCAGTAGTCCCCGAGGACAGCTCATGAACACTGAAGCTTTCTTT. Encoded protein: CASSPRGQLMNTEAFF.

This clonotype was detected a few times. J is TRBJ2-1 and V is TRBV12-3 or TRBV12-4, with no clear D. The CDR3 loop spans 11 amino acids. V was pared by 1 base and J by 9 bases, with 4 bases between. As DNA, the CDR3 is TGTGCCAGCAGTTTAGTGCCTGAGCAGTTCTTC. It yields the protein CASSLVPEQFF.

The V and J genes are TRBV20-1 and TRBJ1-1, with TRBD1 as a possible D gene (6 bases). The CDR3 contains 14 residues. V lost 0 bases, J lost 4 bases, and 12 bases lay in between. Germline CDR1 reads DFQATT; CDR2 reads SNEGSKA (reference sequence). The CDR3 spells CSARDAYRATEAFF. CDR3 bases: TGCAGTGCTAGAGATGCCTACAGGGCCACTGAAGCTTTCTTT.

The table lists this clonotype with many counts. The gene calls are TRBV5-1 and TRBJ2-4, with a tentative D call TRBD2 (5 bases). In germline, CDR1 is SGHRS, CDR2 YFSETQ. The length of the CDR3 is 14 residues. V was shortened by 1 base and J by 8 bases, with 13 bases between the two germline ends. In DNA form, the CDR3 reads TGCGCCAGCAGCTTGTTCCCGGGGTTGTACATTCAGTACTTC. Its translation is CASSLFPGLYIQYF.